Described below is a single T cell receptor beta chain sequence and its context. Its antigen is undetermined. The data are from a study of T cell repertoires in cytomegalovirus infection. Whole-study context: CMV infection plus the matching HLA type was flagged by public TCR beta signatures.

Germline V CDR1 and CDR2: MNHEY, SVGEGT. The CDR3 extends over 13 amino acids. Trimming at V came to 6 bases and at J to 7 bases, leaving 4 bases not matched to a gene. Study-wide findings and caveats: Cumulative public TCR beta family frequency identified CMV carriers with the relevant HLA.

TCRdb reanalysed the reads using MiXCR and keeps one entry per CDR3 protein. This sample has hundreds of thousands of distinct CDR3 sequences, with 35% to 45% found just once. This receptor was identified in a human donor in good health (CMV status not recorded). Some clones in this sample may be carry-over from other donors' samples. The chain recombines TRBV6-2 or TRBV6-3 with TRBJ1-5, with 9 positions matching TRBD1. The sequenced sample consisted of PBMCs. This CDR3 reads CASRRDRVQPQHF. In nucleotides, the CDR3 is TGTGCCAGCAGACGGGACAGGGTACAGCCCCAGCATTTT.